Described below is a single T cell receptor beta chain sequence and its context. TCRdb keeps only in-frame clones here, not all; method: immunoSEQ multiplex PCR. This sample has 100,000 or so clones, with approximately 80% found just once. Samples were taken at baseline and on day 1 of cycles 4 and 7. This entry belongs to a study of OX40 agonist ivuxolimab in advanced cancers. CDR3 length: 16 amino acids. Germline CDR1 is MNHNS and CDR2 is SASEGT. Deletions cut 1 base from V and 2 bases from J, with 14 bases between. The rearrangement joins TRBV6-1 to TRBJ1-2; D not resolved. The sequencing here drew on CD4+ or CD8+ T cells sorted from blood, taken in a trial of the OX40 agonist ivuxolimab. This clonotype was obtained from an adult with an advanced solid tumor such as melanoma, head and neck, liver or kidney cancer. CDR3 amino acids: CASSEGTATINYGYTF. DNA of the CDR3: TGTGCCAGCAGTGAAGGGACTGCAACTATCAACTATGGCTACACCTTC.